The rows below give T cell receptor beta chains drawn from one sample of a study of vaccination and CD4 T cells after COVID-19. TCRdb used MiXCR to reprocess the PCR reads, holding one entry per CDR3 protein. The table records approximately 13,000 distinct CDR3 sequences, around 35% of them present only once. Antigens for these TCRs are unknown. Sequencing was performed on cultured CD4+ T cells from blood. These receptors were taken from a human donor with COVID-19. CDR3s include the opening cysteine and the closing phenylalanine or tryptophan. D genes are given only for firm matches. Not all rows give a size; the values are once, few, many and, for expanded clones, a class.

>TRBV2|TRBJ1-2|15|TRBD1|few
TGTGCCAGCAGCTTATCCGGGACAGTGGGCTATGGCTACACCTTC
CASSLSGTVGYGYTF
>TRBV7-6|TRBJ2-3|17|TRBD2|once
TGTGCCAGCAGCTTAGAGGTCGGGGGGGCCCGCACAGATACGCAGTATTTT
CASSLEVGGARTDTQYF
>TRBV10-2|TRBJ2-5|14|TRBD2|few
TGCGCCAGCAGTGAAGGAGGGACTACCTCGGCCCAGTACTTC
CASSEGGTTSAQYF
>TRBV5-5|TRBJ2-2|17|-|-
TGTGCCAGCAGCTTGCGCATTCGTATCGAAGAGACCGGGGAGCTGTTTTTT
CASSLRIRIEETGELFF
>TRBV5-5|TRBJ1-5|16|-|-
TGTGCCAGCAGCTTGGCCGTAGCAGGGGCGGATCAGCCCCAGCATTTT
CASSLAVAGADQPQHF
>TRBV27|TRBJ1-6|15|TRBD1|-
TGTGCCAGCAGTCCATGGACAGGGATTAATTCACCCCTCCACTTT
CASSPWTGINSPLHF
>TRBV11-2|TRBJ2-5|16|TRBD2|few
TGTGCCAGCAGCTTAGCGGTAGCGGGGGCGCCAAGGACCCAGTACTTC
CASSLAVAGAPRTQYF
>TRBV12-3/TRBV12-4|TRBJ1-2|15|-|-
TGTGCCAGCAGCGACGGAGGGATCGGGACTTTTGGCTACACCTTC
CASSDGGIGTFGYTF
>TRBV19|TRBJ2-2|15|TRBD2|few
TGTGCCAGTAGCATTAGCGGGGTTAGCACCGGGGAGCTGTTTTTT
CASSISGVSTGELFF
>TRBV29-1|TRBJ1-1|14|-|-
TGCAGCGTTATCAGACAGGTTGTGGGCACTGAAGCTTTCTTT
CSVIRQVVGTEAFF
>TRBV5-1|TRBJ2-5|13|-|once
TGCGCCAGCAGCTTCACCGGGACAGAGACCCAGTACTTC
CASSFTGTETQYF
>TRBV18|TRBJ1-1|16|TRBD1|few
TGTGCCAGCTCACTCGCGCCGGGACAGGGACTCACTGAAGCTTTCTTT
CASSLAPGQGLTEAFF
>TRBV7-9|TRBJ1-2|14|TRBD1|few
TGTGCCAGCAACTCCGGGACAGGGGGTCAGGGCTACACCTTC
CASNSGTGGQGYTF
>TRBV9|TRBJ2-2|17|TRBD2|-
TGTGCCAGCAGCGCAGAACCGGGACTAGCGGGGACCGGGGAGCTGTTTTTT
CASSAEPGLAGTGELFF
>TRBV7-3|TRBJ1-2|13|-|-
TGTGCCAGCAGCTTAACGCAGGGGAATGGCTACACCTTC
CASSLTQGNGYTF
>TRBV12-3/TRBV12-4|TRBJ1-2|11|-|-
TGTGCCAGCAGCGGGAGGGGTGGCTACACCTTC
CASSGRGGYTF
>TRBV7-9|TRBJ1-5|15|-|-
TGTGCCAGCAGCTCGTCCGGGGGTGGCCATCAGCCCCAGCATTTT
CASSSSGGGHQPQHF
>TRBV7-3|TRBJ2-1|13|TRBD2|-
TGTGCCAGCAGCTGGGGGGGCTACAATGAGCAGTTCTTC
CASSWGGYNEQFF
>TRBV11-2|TRBJ1-1|13|-|few
TGTGCCACTGCGGGACGAGGGGGCACTGAAGCTTTCTTT
CATAGRGGTEAFF
>TRBV24-1|TRBJ1-2|14|-|-
TGTGCCACCAGTGACCAATTACGGACGGATGGCTACACCTTC
CATSDQLRTDGYTF
>TRBV9|TRBJ2-3|14|-|-
TGTGCCAGCAGCGTACGAGAGAGGGCAGATACGCAGTATTTT
CASSVRERADTQYF
>TRBV6-2/TRBV6-3|TRBJ1-5|12|TRBD1|few
TGTGCCAGCAGACCCGGACAGGGGTCCCAGCATTTT
CASRPGQGSQHF
>TRBV28|TRBJ2-3|17|TRBD2|-
TGTGCCAGCAGTTTATATGGCGGGGGGCCTAGCACAGATACGCAGTATTTT
CASSLYGGGPSTDTQYF
>TRBV12-3/TRBV12-4|TRBJ2-5|16|TRBD1|-
TGTGCCAGCAGTTCGTTCGGGACAGGGGGCCGGGAGACCCAGTACTTC
CASSSFGTGGRETQYF
>TRBV20-1|TRBJ2-2|16|-|few
TGCAGTGCCTCAACAGCGAGGGGGAAAGACACCGGGGAGCTGTTTTTT
CSASTARGKDTGELFF
>TRBV11-2|TRBJ2-2|16|-|-
TGTGCCAGCAGCCCTAGAACGAACGCGAACACCGGGGAGCTGTTTTTT
CASSPRTNANTGELFF
>TRBV20-1|TRBJ2-5|15|TRBD2|few
TGCAGTGCTCGGCCTCCTGGACTAGCGCAAGAGACCCAGTACTTC
CSARPPGLAQETQYF
>TRBV11-2|TRBJ1-2|13|-|few
TGTGCCAGCAGCTTAACAGGGCCGGGTGGCTACACCTTC
CASSLTGPGGYTF
>TRBV11-2|TRBJ1-1|15|TRBD1|-
TGTGCCAGCAGCTTAGATCTCACCCCAGGGGGGTCGGCTTTCTTT
CASSLDLTPGGSAFF
>TRBV18|TRBJ1-5|13|-|few
TGTGCCAGCTCACCCCACTACAATCAGCCCCAGCATTTT
CASSPHYNQPQHF
>TRBV9|TRBJ2-5|15|TRBD2|-
TGTGCCAGCAGCGTAACGGGCGGGGGAGTAGAGACCCAGTACTTC
CASSVTGGGVETQYF
>TRBV19|TRBJ2-3|15|-|-
TGTGCCAGCCAACGTTCGCCCAGCTACACAGATACGCAGTATTTT
CASQRSPSYTDTQYF
>TRBV19|TRBJ1-6|15|-|few
TGTGCCAGTAGTATGGTCCAGACAAATAATTCACCCCTCCACTTT
CASSMVQTNNSPLHF
>TRBV7-8|TRBJ1-1|14|-|-
TGTGCCAGCAGCTTAGGGACAGCCAACACTGAAGCTTTCTTT
CASSLGTANTEAFF
>TRBV11-2|TRBJ2-2|15|TRBD1|few
TGTGCCAGCAGCCTAGGCCAGGGACAGACCGGGGAGCTGTTTTTT
CASSLGQGQTGELFF
>TRBV7-8|TRBJ1-4|14|-|-
TGTGCCAGCAGTCTCCTACAGAGTAATGAAAAACTGTTTTTT
CASSLLQSNEKLFF
>TRBV9|TRBJ1-2|13|TRBD1|-
TGTGCCAGCACCGGACAGGGCGGATATGGCTACACCTTC
CASTGQGGYGYTF
>TRBV11-3|TRBJ2-6|14|-|-
TGTGCCAGCAGCTTACATTCTGGGGCCAACGTCCTGACTTTC
CASSLHSGANVLTF
>TRBV18|TRBJ1-6|14|-|-
TGTGCCAGCTCACCCGACGGACCTAATTCACCCCTCCACTTT
CASSPDGPNSPLHF
>TRBV6-5|TRBJ1-2|11|-|few
TGTGCCAGCAGTTATAAAGGTGGCTACACCTTC
CASSYKGGYTF
>TRBV5-4|TRBJ2-7|13|-|-
TGTGCCAGCAGCTCAGGGTCCGGCTACGAGCAGTACTTC
CASSSGSGYEQYF
>TRBV10-3|TRBJ2-7|18|TRBD2|few
TGTGCCATCAGTGAAGGGTCGGCGGGGGGCCCTATCTCCTACGAGCAGTACTTC
CAISEGSAGGPISYEQYF
>TRBV14|TRBJ1-5|13|-|-
TGTGCCAGCAGCATAGATAGCAATCAGCCCCAGCATTTT
CASSIDSNQPQHF
>TRBV5-3|TRBJ2-1|12|TRBD1|-
TGTGCCAGAAGCGACAGGGCCAATGAGCAGTTCTTC
CARSDRANEQFF
>TRBV15|TRBJ1-1|13|-|few
TGTGCCACCAGCGGCAGGGCGAGTACTGAAGCTTTCTTT
CATSGRASTEAFF
>TRBV12-3/TRBV12-4|TRBJ1-1|13|-|-
TGTGCCAGCAGTCCCCGCAGAGCAAATGAAGCTTTCTTT
CASSPRRANEAFF
>TRBV20-1|TRBJ2-1|16|-|-
TGCAGTGCTAGGGGGGGTGCGGGGGCCGCCTACAATGAGCAGTTCTTC
CSARGGAGAAYNEQFF
>TRBV20-1|TRBJ2-7|12|TRBD2|-
TGCAGTGCCCGGGGACTAGCTTACGAGCAGTACTTC
CSARGLAYEQYF
>TRBV12-3/TRBV12-4|TRBJ2-7|19|-|-
TGTGCCAGCAGTCCGAACTTCGTCACGGGGGCGGGGGTGTCCTACGAGCAGTACTTC
CASSPNFVTGAGVSYEQYF
>TRBV28|TRBJ1-6|16|-|once
TGTGCCAGCAGTTTCAGAGGGGGCTCCTATAATTCACCCCTCCACTTT
CASSFRGGSYNSPLHF
>TRBV6-1|TRBJ1-4|13|-|few
TGTGCCAGCATGGTACGCCGTAATGAAAAACTGTTTTTT
CASMVRRNEKLFF
>TRBV2|TRBJ2-5|12|-|-
TGTGCCAGCAGTGATGTGGGAGAGACCCAGTACTTC
CASSDVGETQYF
>TRBV7-9|TRBJ1-4|14|-|few
TGTGCCAGCAGTCCCAGGGGAACTAATGAAAAACTGTTTTTT
CASSPRGTNEKLFF
>TRBV27|TRBJ2-1|15|-|few
TGTGCCAGCAGTTCCGGGACATTGGGCGATCATGAGCAGTTCTTC
CASSSGTLGDHEQFF